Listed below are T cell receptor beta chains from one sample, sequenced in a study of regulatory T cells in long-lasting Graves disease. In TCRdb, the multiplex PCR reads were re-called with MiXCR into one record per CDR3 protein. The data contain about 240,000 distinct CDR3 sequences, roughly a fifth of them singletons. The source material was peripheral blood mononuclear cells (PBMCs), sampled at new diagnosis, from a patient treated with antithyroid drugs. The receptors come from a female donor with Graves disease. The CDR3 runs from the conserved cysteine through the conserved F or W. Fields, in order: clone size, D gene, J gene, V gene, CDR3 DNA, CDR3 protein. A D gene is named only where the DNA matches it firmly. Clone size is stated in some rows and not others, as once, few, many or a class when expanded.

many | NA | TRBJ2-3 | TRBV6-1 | TGTGCCAGCAGTAGACCGGGGAGTACGCAGTATTTT | CASSRPGSTQYF
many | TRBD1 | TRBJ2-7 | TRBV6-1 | TGTGCCAGCACCCCCCGACAGGGGGCCTACGAGCAGTACTTC | CASTPRQGAYEQYF
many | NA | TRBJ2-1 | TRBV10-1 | TGCGCCAGCAGTGAGTCGATAACTCTGCTCGACAATGAGCAGTTCTTC | CASSESITLLDNEQFF
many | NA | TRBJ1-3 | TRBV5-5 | TGTGCCAGCAGCTTGCGAGGGACCTCTGGAAACACCATATATTTT | CASSLRGTSGNTIYF
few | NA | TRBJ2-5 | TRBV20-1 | TGCAGTGCTAGTCGGGAAGTAGAGACCCAGTACTTC | CSASREVETQYF
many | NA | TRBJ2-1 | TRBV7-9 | TGTGCCAGCAGCTTAGGGGCATACAATGAGCAGTTCTTC | CASSLGAYNEQFF
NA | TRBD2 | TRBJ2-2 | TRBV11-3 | TGTGCCAGCAGACTCGGACTAGCGGGAAGGGTCGGGGAGCTGTTTTTT | CASRLGLAGRVGELFF
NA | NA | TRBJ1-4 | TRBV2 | TGTGCCAGCATGCCAGGAAGAAATGAAAAACTGTTTTTT | CASMPGRNEKLFF
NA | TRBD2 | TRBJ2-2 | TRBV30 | TGTGCCTGGCACTCGGGACTAGGCACCGGGGAGCTGTTTTTT | CAWHSGLGTGELFF
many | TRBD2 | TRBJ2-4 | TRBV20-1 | TGCAGTGCTCTCGGGACTATAGCTGAACTAGCCAAAAACATTCAGTACTTC | CSALGTIAELAKNIQYF
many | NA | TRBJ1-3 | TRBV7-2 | TGTGCCAGCAGTTTGGGAAACACCATATATTTT | CASSLGNTIYF
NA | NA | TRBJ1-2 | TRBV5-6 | TGTGCCAGCAGCTTTCAACAGAGAGATGGCTACACCTTC | CASSFQQRDGYTF
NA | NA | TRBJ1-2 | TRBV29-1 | TGCAGCGTTGAAGACGACTTCTATGGCTACACCTTC | CSVEDDFYGYTF
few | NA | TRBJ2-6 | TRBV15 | TGTGCCACCAGCACACGACCCGATCCTGGGGCCAACGTCCTGACTTTC | CATSTRPDPGANVLTF
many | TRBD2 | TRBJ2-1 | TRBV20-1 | TGCAGTGCTAGAGGGACTAGCGGATACAATGAGCAGTTCTTC | CSARGTSGYNEQFF
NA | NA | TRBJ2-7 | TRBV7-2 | TGTGCCAGCAGCTTTACCCTAGCGTCTTACGAGCAGTACTTC | CASSFTLASYEQYF
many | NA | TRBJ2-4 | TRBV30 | TGTGCCTGGAGGCCAGGGGCAGGCAAAAACATTCAGTACTTC | CAWRPGAGKNIQYF
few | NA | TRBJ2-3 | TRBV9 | TGTGCCAGCAGCGTAGGGGGCAGGGACGCAGATACGCAGTATTTT | CASSVGGRDADTQYF
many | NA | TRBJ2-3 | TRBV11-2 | TGTGCCAGCAGCTTACAACTTACAGATACGCAGTATTTT | CASSLQLTDTQYF
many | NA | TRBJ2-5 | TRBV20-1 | TGCAGTGCTAGACCCGGGGGCGAGACCCAGTACTTC | CSARPGGETQYF
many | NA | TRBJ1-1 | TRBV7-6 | TGTGCCAGCAGCTTAGGGGCAGACCGGGAGGCAGCTTTCTTT | CASSLGADREAAFF
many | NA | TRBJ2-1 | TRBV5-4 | TGTGCCAGCAGCACCCGGACAGGGAGGGATGAGCAGTTCTTC | CASSTRTGRDEQFF
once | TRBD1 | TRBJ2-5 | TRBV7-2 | TGTGCCAGCAGCTCGAACAGGGGTGCAGGGGAGACCCAGTACTTC | CASSSNRGAGETQYF
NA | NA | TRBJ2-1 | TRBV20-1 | TGCAGTGCGCAAAACTACAATGAGCAGTTCTTC | CSAQNYNEQFF
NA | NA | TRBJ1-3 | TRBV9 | TGTGCCAGCAGCGCAGAGGTTGACTCTGGAAACACCATATATTTT | CASSAEVDSGNTIYF
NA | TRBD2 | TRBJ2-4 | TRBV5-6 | TGTGCCAGCAGCTTAAGCGGGATGGAGTACTTC | CASSLSGMEYF
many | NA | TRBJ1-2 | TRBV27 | TGTGCCAGCAGTCCCCGCCGGACAAATAACTATGGCTACACCTTC | CASSPRRTNNYGYTF
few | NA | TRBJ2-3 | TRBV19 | TGTGCCAGTAGTCCCCGGACCCTCGATACGCAGTATTTT | CASSPRTLDTQYF
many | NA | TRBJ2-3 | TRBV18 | TGTGCCAGCTCACCACGGGTCTTCCTGGACACAGATACGCAGTATTTT | CASSPRVFLDTDTQYF
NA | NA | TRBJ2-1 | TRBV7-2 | TGTGCCAGCAGCTTAGTGTGGGGCAATGAGCAGTTCTTC | CASSLVWGNEQFF
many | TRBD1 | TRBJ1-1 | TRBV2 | TGTGCCAGTTTACAGGGGGAGAACACTGAAGCTTTCTTT | CASLQGENTEAFF
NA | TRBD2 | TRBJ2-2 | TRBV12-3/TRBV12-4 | TGTGCCAGCAGGGCCAGACTAGCGGGGGGGCTACGAACCGGGGAGCTGTTTTTT | CASRARLAGGLRTGELFF
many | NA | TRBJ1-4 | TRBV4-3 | TGCGCCAGCAGCCCACACGGATCCGGGGGCCGTGAAAAACTGTTTTTT | CASSPHGSGGREKLFF
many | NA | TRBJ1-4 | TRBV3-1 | TGTGCCAGCAGCCAACTAGACTGGAGAACTAATGAAAAACTGTTTTTT | CASSQLDWRTNEKLFF
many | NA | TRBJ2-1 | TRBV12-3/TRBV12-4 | TGTGCCAGCAGTACCTTACAGGGCACTGGCAATGAGCAGTTCTTC | CASSTLQGTGNEQFF
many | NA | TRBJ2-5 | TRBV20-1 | TGCAGTGCTAGTTTGGGAGAGACCCAGTACTTC | CSASLGETQYF
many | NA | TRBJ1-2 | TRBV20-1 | TGCAGTGCTAGCGGCAGGCCGACTAACTATGGCTACACCTTC | CSASGRPTNYGYTF
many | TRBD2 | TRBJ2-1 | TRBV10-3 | TGTGCCATCAGTGAGTCGATAGCGGGGGCTGGGAATGAGCAGTTCTTC | CAISESIAGAGNEQFF
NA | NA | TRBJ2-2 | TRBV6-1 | TGTGCCAGCAGGTGGGGCGCCGGGGAGCTGTTTTTT | CASRWGAGELFF